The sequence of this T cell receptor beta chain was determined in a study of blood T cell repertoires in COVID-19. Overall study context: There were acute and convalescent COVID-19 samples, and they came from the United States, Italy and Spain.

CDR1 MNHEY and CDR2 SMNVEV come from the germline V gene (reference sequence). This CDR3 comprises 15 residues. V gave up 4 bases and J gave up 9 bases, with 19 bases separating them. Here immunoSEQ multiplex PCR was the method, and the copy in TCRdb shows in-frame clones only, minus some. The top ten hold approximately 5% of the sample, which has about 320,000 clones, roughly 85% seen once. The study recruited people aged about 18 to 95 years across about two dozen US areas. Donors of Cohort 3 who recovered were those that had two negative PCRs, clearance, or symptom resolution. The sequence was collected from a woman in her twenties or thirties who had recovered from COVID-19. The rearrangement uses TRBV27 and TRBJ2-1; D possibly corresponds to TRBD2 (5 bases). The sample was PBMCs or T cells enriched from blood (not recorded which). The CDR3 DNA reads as TGTGCCAGCAGTTCCCGGACGGGTTCGGAGGTTGAGCAGTTCTTC. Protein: CASSSRTGSEVEQFF.